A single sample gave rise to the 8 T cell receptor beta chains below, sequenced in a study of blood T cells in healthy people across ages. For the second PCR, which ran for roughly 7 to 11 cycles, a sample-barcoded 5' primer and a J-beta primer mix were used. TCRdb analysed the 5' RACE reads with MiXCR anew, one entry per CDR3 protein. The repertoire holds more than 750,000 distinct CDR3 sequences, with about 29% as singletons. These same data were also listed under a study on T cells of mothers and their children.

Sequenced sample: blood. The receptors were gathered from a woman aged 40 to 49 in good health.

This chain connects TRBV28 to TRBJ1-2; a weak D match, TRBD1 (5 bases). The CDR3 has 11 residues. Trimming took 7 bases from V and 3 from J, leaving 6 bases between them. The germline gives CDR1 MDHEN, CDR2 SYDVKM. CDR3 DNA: TGTGCCAGCACGACAGACTATGGCTACACCTTC. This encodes CASTTDYGYTF.

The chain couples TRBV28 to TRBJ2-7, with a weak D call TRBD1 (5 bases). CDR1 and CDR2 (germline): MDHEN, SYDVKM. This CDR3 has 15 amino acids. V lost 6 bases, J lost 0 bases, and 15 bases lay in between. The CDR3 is CASRPRGASSYEQYF. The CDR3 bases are TGTGCCAGCAGGCCTCGTGGGGCTAGCTCCTACGAGCAGTACTTC.

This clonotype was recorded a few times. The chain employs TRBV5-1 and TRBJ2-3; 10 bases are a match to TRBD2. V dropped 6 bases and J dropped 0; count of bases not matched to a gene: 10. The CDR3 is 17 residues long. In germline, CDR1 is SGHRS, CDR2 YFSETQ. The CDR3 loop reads CASTPGSGGFSTDTQYF. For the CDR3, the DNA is TGCGCCAGCACCCCTGGTAGCGGGGGGTTTAGCACAGATACGCAGTATTTT.

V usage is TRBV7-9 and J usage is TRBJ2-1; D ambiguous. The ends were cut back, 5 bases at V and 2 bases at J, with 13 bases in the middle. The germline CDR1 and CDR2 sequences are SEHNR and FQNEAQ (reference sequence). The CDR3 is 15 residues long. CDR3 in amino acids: CASSPLLGPYNEQFF. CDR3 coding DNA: TGTGCCAGCAGCCCGCTTCTTGGCCCCTACAATGAGCAGTTCTTC.

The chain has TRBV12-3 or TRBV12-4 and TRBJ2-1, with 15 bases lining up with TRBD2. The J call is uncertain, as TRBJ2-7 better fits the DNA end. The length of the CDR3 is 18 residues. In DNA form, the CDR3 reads TGTGCCAGCAGAGCCGGACTAGCGGGGGGGAGCTCCTACAATGAGCAGTACTTC. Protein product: CASRAGLAGGSSYNEQYF.

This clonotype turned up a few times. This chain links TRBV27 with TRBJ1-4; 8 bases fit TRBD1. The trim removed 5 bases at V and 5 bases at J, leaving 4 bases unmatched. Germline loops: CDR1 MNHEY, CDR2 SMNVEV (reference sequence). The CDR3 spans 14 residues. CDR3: CASSIRDRNEKLFF. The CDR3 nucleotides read TGTGCCAGCAGTATCCGGGACAGGAATGAAAAACTGTTTTTT.

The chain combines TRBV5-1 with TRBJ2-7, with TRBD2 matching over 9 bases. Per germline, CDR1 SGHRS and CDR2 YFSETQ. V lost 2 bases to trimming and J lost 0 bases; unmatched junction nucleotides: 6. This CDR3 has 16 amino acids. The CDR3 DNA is TGCGCCAGCAGCTTAGCGGGGGGCCATAGCTCCTACGAGCAGTACTTC. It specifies CASSLAGGHSSYEQYF.

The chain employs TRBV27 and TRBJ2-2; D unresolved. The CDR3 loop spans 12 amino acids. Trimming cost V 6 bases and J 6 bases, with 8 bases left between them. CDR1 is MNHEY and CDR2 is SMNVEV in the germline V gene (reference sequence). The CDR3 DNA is TGTGCCAGCAGGGTGGGTCCCGGGGAGCTGTTTTTT. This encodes CASRVGPGELFF.